These 29 T cell receptor beta chains share one sample of origin, sequenced in a study of early T cells in non-severe SARS-CoV-2 infection. TCRdb reprocessed the 5' RACE reads with MiXCR, giving one entry per CDR3 protein. Of roughly 12,000 distinct CDR3 sequences in the sample, 4.8% were seen once. The sequenced sample consisted of whole blood. These receptors were collected from an adult who was a healthcare worker with PCR-confirmed SARS-CoV-2 infection or an uninfected control (not recorded which).

This clonotype came up many times. V usage is TRBV7-2 and J usage is TRBJ1-2, with 7 bases identical to TRBD1. Germline V gene sequence: CDR1 SGHTA, CDR2 FQGNSA. The J segment lost 4 bases and the V segment lost 5 bases, leaving 19 bases of the junction unmatched. The CDR3 sequence is 18 residues long. CDR3 residues: CASSQGTAEYAGRYGYTF. The CDR3 DNA sequence: TGTGCCAGCAGCCAGGGGACAGCTGAATACGCCGGGCGCTATGGCTACACCTTC.

This clonotype was seen repeatedly, ten times or more. This chain uses TRBV12-3 or TRBV12-4 with TRBJ1-4, with a tentative D call TRBD1 (5 bases). The CDR3 consists of 15 residues. The ends were cut back, 5 bases at V and 5 bases at J, with 15 bases in the middle. CDR3 DNA: TGTGCCAGCAGTGCTCGGGGCGCGGGGAATGAAAAACTGTTTTTT. It is translated as CASSARGAGNEKLFF.

The table lists this clonotype with many counts. The CDR3 spells CASSLLVDTEAFF. CDR3 DNA sequence: TGTGCCAGCAGCTTACTGGTGGACACTGAAGCTTTCTTT. V is TRBV7-9 and J is TRBJ1-1; D ambiguous. V lost 2 bases to trimming and J lost 3 bases, with 7 bases between them. CDR1 and CDR2 from the germline V gene are SEHNR and FQNEAQ (reference sequence). This CDR3 is 13 amino acids long.

This clonotype was seen many times. The rearrangement uses TRBV7-3 and TRBJ2-1; TRBD2 might be the D (6 bases). Germline V CDR1 and CDR2: SGHTA, FQGTGA. This CDR3 spans 15 amino acids. V dropped 5 bases and J dropped 2 bases, with 13 bases sitting between them. CDR3 nucleotide sequence: TGTGCCAGCAGCCCCTCCACGGGAGCCTACAATGAGCAGTTCTTC. Protein: CASSPSTGAYNEQFF.

This clonotype is categorized as medium-sized. The DNA is left out, because the CDR3 cannot be placed on it with certainty; the CDR3 is given as TCRdb lists it. The V call is TRBV6-6, the J call TRBJ1-2; the D segment call TRBD1 is taken from the table without a DNA check. The CDR3 adds up to 13 amino acids, both ends counted. Per germline, CDR1 MNHNY and CDR2 SVGAGI (reference sequence). CDR3 sequence: CASNVGQGSLSTF.

Many counts were recorded for this clonotype. This chain uses TRBV5-1 with TRBJ2-3; D remains unclear. CDR3 size: 13 residues. Looked up from germline, CDR1 is SGHRS and CDR2 is YFSETQ. Between the trimmed V and J ends, which lost 4 bases and 6 bases, there was a span of 12 bases. CDR3 coding DNA: TGCGCCAGCAGCCTTTCCGAGGTGGATACGCAGTATTTT. This sequence encodes CASSLSEVDTQYF.

CDR3 DNA: TGTGCCAGCAGCTCTAGCGGGGGAGTTCTAAACGAGCAGTACTTC. As protein: CASSSSGGVLNEQYF. The gene calls are TRBV7-9 and TRBJ2-7; 10 bases map to TRBD2. There are 15 residues in the CDR3. J gave up 5 bases and V 4 bases, and 8 bases lay outside the gene matches. Germline-derived CDR1 and CDR2 are SEHNR and FQNEAQ (reference sequence).

This chain joins TRBV6-5 and TRBJ1-2; D uncertain. This CDR3 is built from 12 residues. Germline V lookup: CDR1 MNHEY, CDR2 SVGAGI. The V and J ends lost 10 bases and 4 bases respectively, with 13 bases between them. The DNA of the CDR3 is TGTGCCACCTCGGACCGATTCTATGGCTACACCTTC. Its translation: CATSDRFYGYTF.

By sample share, this clonotype is large. The V and J genes are TRBV10-2 and TRBJ1-5; TRBD1 is a possible D gene (5 bases). The CDR3 spans 14 residues. V was shortened by 6 bases and J by 5 bases, with 14 bases between the two germline ends. CDR1 WSHSY and CDR2 SAAADI come from the germline V gene. The CDR3 reads CASSEIGADQPQHF. The CDR3 DNA sequence: TGCGCCAGCAGCGAGATAGGGGCGGATCAGCCCCAGCATTTT.

This chain uses TRBV5-1 with TRBJ2-7, with 9 bases fitting TRBD1. Per the germline V gene, CDR1 is SGHRS and CDR2 is YFSETQ. There are 16 residues in the CDR3. The junction had 15 bases not matched to a gene; V was cut back by 0 bases and J by 11 bases. CDR3 sequence: CASSLEGQDRGAFEYF. The CDR3 bases are TGCGCCAGCAGCTTGGAAGGGCAGGACAGGGGCGCCTTCGAGTACTTC.

The chain uses TRBV20-1 and TRBJ1-6; D gene unclear. V lost 6 bases and J lost 7, with 16 bases in between. From germline, CDR1 is DFQATT and CDR2 SNEGSKA (reference sequence). The CDR3 is 14 amino acids. The CDR3 here is CSALVVDPNSPLHF. The CDR3, as DNA: TGCAGTGCCCTGGTGGTTGACCCAAATTCACCCCTCCACTTT.

The chain has TRBV12-3 or TRBV12-4 and TRBJ1-1; D ambiguous. The CDR3 consists of 16 residues. The V end was cut by 3 bases, the J end by 0 bases, with 14 bases between. The CDR3 bases are TGTGCCAGCAGTTTTAGTGCGATCGGGGTGAACACTGAAGCTTTCTTT. Encoded protein: CASSFSAIGVNTEAFF.

This clonotype has only a few counts. The CDR3, as DNA: TGCAGCGTTGGGGCAGCAGATCAGCCCCAGCATTTT. Amino acid sequence: CSVGAADQPQHF. The V call is TRBV29-1, the J call TRBJ1-5; D uncertain. The CDR3 loop spans 12 amino acids. Trimming left V 4 bases short and J 5 bases short, with 9 bases between. Germline CDR1 is SQVTM and CDR2 is ANQGSEA. The variable domain in full, completed from reference TRBV29-1 and TRBJ1-5, reads SAVISQKPSRDICQRGTSLTIQCQVDSQVTMMFWYRQQPGQSLTLIATANQGSEATYESGFVIDKFPISRPNLTFSTLTVSNMSPEDSSIYLCSVGAADQPQHFGDGTRLSIL.

This clonotype was recorded at least ten times. This chain connects TRBV5-1 to TRBJ1-1; D perhaps matches TRBD1 (6 bases). Germline-derived CDR1 and CDR2 are SGHRS and YFSETQ. V lost 1 base to trimming and J lost 3 bases, with 13 bases between them. The CDR3 spans 15 residues. The CDR3 protein is CASSLRGAADTEAFF. The CDR3, as DNA: TGCGCCAGCAGCTTGAGGGGGGCGGCGGACACTGAAGCTTTCTTT.

Turning to this clonotype: One end of the junction varies from germline; a read error may be responsible. The chain couples TRBV7-7 to TRBJ2-2; 11 bases are a match to TRBD2. Germline CDR1 is SSHAT and CDR2 is FNYEAQ (reference sequence). The CDR3 runs 16 residues. The CDR3 sequence is CASSNPGLAAAGELFF. CDR3 DNA sequence: TGTGCTAGCAGCAACCCGGGACTAGCGGCAGCAGGGGAGCTGTTTTTT.

This clonotype was observed a handful of times. Written as DNA, the CDR3 is TGCAGCGTTGGGAGGGGGGAGCAGTACTTC. Protein sequence: CSVGRGEQYF. The V gene is TRBV29-1, the J gene TRBJ2-7; TRBD1 or TRBD2 may be the D gene (6 bases each). V shed 4 bases and J shed 7 bases, with 8 bases lying between them. The CDR3 loop spans 10 amino acids. Germline V gene lookup returns CDR1 SQVTM and CDR2 ANQGSEA.

This clonotype was seen at least ten times. This chain uses TRBV27 with TRBJ2-3, with a possible D match to TRBD2 (5 bases). The CDR3 is 14 residues long. V was trimmed by 4 bases and J by 4 bases, leaving 12 bases between them. Germline V gene lookup returns CDR1 MNHEY and CDR2 SMNVEV (reference sequence). For the CDR3, the DNA is TGTGCCAGCAGTTCCCCGGGGAGATCAGATACGCAGTATTTT. It encodes CASSSPGRSDTQYF.

This clonotype was observed many times. J is TRBJ2-3 and V is TRBV29-1, with D tentatively TRBD1 (6 bases). The ends were cut back, 3 bases at V and 0 bases at J, with 7 bases in the middle. Germline CDR1 reads SQVTM; CDR2 reads ANQGSEA. The CDR3 has 13 amino acids. The chain's CDR3 is CSVDDRSTDTQYF. The CDR3 DNA follows: TGCAGCGTTGACGACAGGAGCACAGATACGCAGTATTTT.

The chain couples TRBV20-1 to TRBJ2-5; 12 nucleotides align to TRBD2. J lost 0 bases, V lost 4 bases, and 3 bases had no gene match. The length of the CDR3 is 15 residues. The V gene's germline CDR1 is DFQATT and CDR2 SNEGSKA (reference sequence). CDR3 DNA sequence: TGCAGTGCTAAGACTAGCGGGGGTTACCAAGAGACCCAGTACTTC. As protein: CSAKTSGGYQETQYF.

In this sample, this clonotype turned up many times. This chain joins TRBV29-1 and TRBJ2-1; D is perhaps TRBD2 (7 bases). V was cut by 1 base and J by 4 bases, with 20 bases left in between. The CDR3 is 17 residues long. Per germline, CDR1 SQVTM and CDR2 ANQGSEA. CDR3 DNA: TGCAGCGTTGAAGCTTCCGGGGGGCCCTTCTTATACAATGAGCAGTTCTTC. Its protein is CSVEASGGPFLYNEQFF.

V is TRBV6-6 and J is TRBJ2-7, with 12 bases lining up with TRBD2. The CDR3 covers 15 residues. Germline values: CDR1 MNHNY, CDR2 SVGAGI (reference sequence). J lost 5 bases, V lost 6 bases, and 8 bases had no gene match. The CDR3 DNA reads as TGTGCCAGCAGGCCTAGCGGGGGGGCTTCTCACGAGCAGTACTTC. It codes for CASRPSGGASHEQYF.

In this sample, this clonotype turned up a few times. This chain joins TRBV7-6 and TRBJ2-4; 9 bases match TRBD1. The CDR3 is 14 amino acids. With V trimmed by 2 bases and J by 8 bases, 4 bases remained unmatched. Looked up from germline, CDR1 is SGHVS and CDR2 is FNYEAQ. The CDR3 DNA sequence: TGTGCCAGCAGCTTAAGGGACAGGGATGACATTCAGTACTTC. It is translated as CASSLRDRDDIQYF.

In its sample, this clonotype was seen many times. V and J are TRBV20-1 and TRBJ2-7; TRBD2 aligns across 8 bases. From germline, CDR1 is DFQATT and CDR2 SNEGSKA (reference sequence). After removal of 3 bases from V and 2 bases from J, the junction contained 3 bases not matched to a gene. There are 13 residues in the CDR3. CDR3 DNA sequence: TGCAGTGCTAGGGCCGGGGGGGCCTACGAGCAGTACTTC. Protein product: CSARAGGAYEQYF.

The rearrangement joins TRBV12-3 or TRBV12-4 to TRBJ2-2, with 9 bases fitting TRBD1. Trimming cost V 4 bases and J 6 bases; bases outside gene matches: 6. The CDR3 has 15 residues. This CDR3 is CASSSGTGKAGELFF. In DNA form, the CDR3 reads TGTGCCAGCAGTTCGGGGACAGGGAAAGCCGGGGAGCTGTTTTTT.

In this sample, this clonotype is medium-sized. The chain has TRBV7-6 and TRBJ1-2; D is perhaps TRBD1 (5 bases). The CDR3 contains 12 residues. V was cut by 1 base and J by 9 bases, with 9 bases left in between. CDR1 is SGHVS and CDR2 is FNYEAQ in the germline V gene. CDR3 DNA: TGTGCCAGCAGCTTAGAGGGGAGCCGCTACACCTTC. Protein: CASSLEGSRYTF. Full variable domain (rest looked up from reference TRBV7-6 and TRBJ1-2): GAGVSQSPRYKVTKRGQDVALRCDPISGHVSLYWYRQALGQGPEFLTYFNYEAQQDKSGLPNDRFSAERPEGSISTLTIQRTEQRDSAMYRCASSLEGSRYTFGSGTRLTVV.

This clonotype was detected a few times. J is TRBJ2-4 and V is TRBV7-3; D is unresolved. The V gene's germline CDR1 is SGHTA and CDR2 FQGTGA. Deletions cut 1 base from V and 5 bases from J, with 6 bases between. This CDR3 spans 13 amino acids. This chain's CDR3 is CASSLSAENIQYF. CDR3 DNA sequence: TGTGCCAGCAGCTTAAGTGCCGAAAACATTCAGTACTTC.

This clonotype was detected ten times or more. This chain uses TRBV2 with TRBJ2-1, with 10 bases identical to TRBD1. V shed 6 bases and J 8 bases; nucleotides not matched to a gene: 7. This CDR3 region has 14 residues. In germline, CDR1 is SNHLY, CDR2 FYNNEI. The CDR3 loop reads CASSPRQGAYEQFF. Here the CDR3 DNA reads TGTGCCAGCAGCCCTAGACAGGGGGCCTATGAGCAGTTCTTC.

With respect to this clonotype: Given a much more abundant clone one base away, this may be a read error. The chain carries TRBV20-1 and TRBJ1-5; D not resolved. The CDR3 totals 13 residues. CDR1 is DFQATT, CDR2 SNEGSKA, per germline (reference sequence). The CDR3 coding sequence is TGCGGTGTCCTGGTTGGAAGCAATCAGCCCCAGCATTTT. It is translated as CGVLVGSNQPQHF.

This clonotype was seen ten or more times. V is TRBV7-9 and J is TRBJ2-5, with D possibly TRBD1 on 5 matching bases. Germline V gene sequence: CDR1 SEHNR, CDR2 FQNEAQ (reference sequence). The CDR3 is made up of 16 amino acids. Trimming left V 3 bases short and J 0 bases short, with 14 bases between. CDR3 region: CASSFPLMDNQETQYF. The CDR3 region has the DNA TGTGCCAGCAGCTTCCCTTTAATGGACAACCAAGAGACCCAGTACTTC.